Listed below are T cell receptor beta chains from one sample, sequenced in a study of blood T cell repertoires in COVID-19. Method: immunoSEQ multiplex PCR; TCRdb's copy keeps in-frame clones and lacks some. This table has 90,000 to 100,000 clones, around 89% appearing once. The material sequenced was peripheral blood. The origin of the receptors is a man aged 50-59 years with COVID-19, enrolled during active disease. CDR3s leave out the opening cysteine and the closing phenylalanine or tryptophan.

ASSFTSGVYNEQF | TRBJ2-1 | 13 | TRBV5-1
ASSQSGLRAAQPQH | TRBJ1-5 | 14 | TRBV13
ASSQEGGLETQY | TRBJ2-5 | 12 | TRBV4-3
ASSLVQGRNSPLH | TRBJ1-6 | 13 | TRBV5-1
AWSYRANQPQH | TRBJ1-5 | 11 | TRBV30
ASSLRTLGVTEAF | TRBJ1-1 | 13 | TRBV28
ASSFHLARLTYEQY | TRBJ2-7 | 14 | TRBV28
ASSRGGDNEQF | TRBJ2-1 | 11 | TRBV7-2
ASSLEGPGADYGYT | TRBJ1-2 | 14 | TRBV11-1
ASKGPGLGTDTQY | TRBJ2-3 | 13 | TRBV7-8
ASSIDLASDEQY | TRBJ2-7 | 12 | TRBV19
SVQDSRNSPLH | TRBJ1-6 | 11 | TRBV29-1
SVRDTPLEQY | TRBJ2-7 | 10 | TRBV29-1
ASSERALAGTGELF | TRBJ2-2 | 14 | TRBV2
ASSLGDRGQGTEAF | TRBJ1-1 | 14 | TRBV5-4
AWISGGNTIY | TRBJ1-3 | 10 | TRBV30
TSSKSVRSRDRGLTDTQY | TRBJ2-3 | 18 | TRBV1
ASSVQGGNEKLF | TRBJ1-4 | 12 | TRBV25-1
ASSSRRGGSTDTQY | TRBJ2-3 | 14 | TRBV6-5
ASQAGGAFSPLH | TRBJ1-6 | 12 | TRBV5-8
ASSTTGEKLF | TRBJ1-4 | 10 | TRBV12-3/TRBV12-4
ASSQGAASPNTGELF | TRBJ2-2 | 15 | TRBV4-2
ASRVESYNEQF | TRBJ2-1 | 11 | TRBV2
ASSLRPTGGDNEQF | TRBJ2-1 | 14 | TRBV7-3
ASSQEHALVKYNEQF | TRBJ2-1 | 15 | TRBV4-1
SARRGNGYT | TRBJ1-2 | 9 | TRBV20-1
ASSQPGTGFIYGYT | TRBJ1-2 | 14 | TRBV3-1/TRBV3-2